This TCR beta chain was recovered during a study of T cell responses to AZD1222 COVID-19 vaccine. General observations from the study: Among vaccine-associated CD4 TCRs, coverage spanned spike, with dominance at 160-218 and 743-854.

Generated by immunoSEQ multiplex PCR, the TCRdb table keeps only in-frame clones and is missing some. This table holds around 120,000 clones, 80% to 90% found once. As regards this clone: The antigen remains undetermined.

The sequence derives from an adult in good health. The material sequenced was peripheral blood, taken on day 0 of AZD1222 vaccination.

The CDR3: CASSLRGSTEAFF. The CDR3 nucleotides are TGTGCCAGCAGCTTGAGAGGTAGTACTGAAGCTTTCTTT. The V and J genes are TRBV5-5 and TRBJ1-1; D uncertain. The ends were cut back, 1 base at V and 5 bases at J, with 9 bases in the middle. Germline V gives CDR1 SGHKS, CDR2 YYEKEE (reference sequence). The CDR3 consists of 13 residues.